These 29 T cell receptor beta chains came from one sample sequenced in a study of vaccination and CD4 T cells after COVID-19. Sequenced with the Oncomine TCR Beta short-read assay was DNA taken from cultured CD4+ T cells. Researchers extracted genomic DNA from CD4+ T cells that had been cultured. TCRdb analysed the PCR reads with MiXCR anew, one entry per CDR3 protein. The table includes several thousand distinct CDR3 sequences, approximately 39% detected once. This sample's treatment: approximately 9-day PBMC culture with coronavirus spike peptide pools or control peptides (ViraFEST assay). Pre-COVID-19 pandemic sampling (2011-2018) yielded the unexposed donor's CD4+ T cells. Their antigen targets remain unknown. The sample consisted of CD4+ T cells from blood, cultured in vitro. The source is a human donor in good health.

The rearrangement uses TRBV28 and TRBJ1-2; 9 nucleotides line up with TRBD1. The CDR3 has 14 amino acids. Germline CDR1 reads MDHEN; CDR2 reads SYDVKM. V gave up 6 bases and J gave up 8 bases; unmatched junction bases: 10. Written as DNA, the CDR3 is TGTGCCAGCAGAAAGGGGGGACAGGGATACGGCTACACCTTC. This codes for CASRKGGQGYGYTF.

The chain couples TRBV6-5 to TRBJ2-3; a possible D gene is TRBD1 (5 bases). Germline values: CDR1 MNHEY, CDR2 SVGAGI. The CDR3 is 18 residues long. Trimming left V 3 bases short and J 0 bases short, with 19 bases between. The CDR3 sequence is CASSYSPPRTKSTDTQYF. In DNA, the CDR3 is TGTGCCAGCAGTTATTCCCCTCCACGGACAAAGAGCACAGATACGCAGTATTTT.

The rearrangement links TRBV24-1 to TRBJ2-3; 9 bases are a match to TRBD2. Germline trimming cut 3 bases from V and 4 bases from J; bases unmatched to any gene: 10. CDR3 length equals 17 residues. CDR1 and CDR2 from the germline V gene are KGHDR and SFDVKD. The CDR3 loop reads CATSDGAGGLLPDTQYF. The CDR3 DNA follows: TGTGCCACCAGTGATGGTGCGGGAGGGCTTCTCCCAGATACGCAGTATTTT.

Written as DNA, the CDR3 is TGCAGTGCTAGGCGCATCCCAGGGCTGGACGAGCAGTACTTC. Amino acid sequence: CSARRIPGLDEQYF. J is TRBJ2-7 and V is TRBV20-1; TRBD1 is a possible D gene (5 bases). The germline V and J ends were trimmed by 3 bases and 5 bases, with 17 bases remaining between them. Germline values: CDR1 DFQATT, CDR2 SNEGSKA (reference sequence). The CDR3 length is 14 residues.

The V gene is TRBV7-2, the J gene TRBJ2-1; the D gene is possibly TRBD2 (6 bases). Germline CDR1 is SGHTA and CDR2 is FQGNSA. V lost 5 bases, J lost 12 bases, and 26 bases lay in between. This CDR3 spans 16 amino acids. CDR3 residues: CASSPTLGGGPWAQFF. CDR3 nucleotides: TGTGCCAGCAGCCCCACGTTGGGCGGAGGGCCCTGGGCGCAGTTCTTC.

The V call is TRBV12-3 or TRBV12-4, the J call TRBJ2-2, with TRBD2 as a possible D gene (5 bases). V was shortened by 1 base and J by 6 bases, with 6 bases between the two germline ends. This CDR3 has 13 residues. The CDR3 here is CASSLGGAGELFF. The CDR3 DNA reads as TGTGCCAGCAGTTTAGGGGGAGCCGGGGAGCTGTTTTTT.

V gene TRBV19 combines with J gene TRBJ1-5; D call uncertain. The V end was cut by 7 bases, the J end by 4 bases, with 11 bases between. The CDR3 length is 13 residues. CDR1 is LNHDA and CDR2 is SQIVND in the germline V gene (reference sequence). The CDR3 nucleotides read TGTGCCAGTAAATTCGGCAGAAATCAGCCCCAGCATTTT. This encodes CASKFGRNQPQHF.

The chain employs TRBV7-3 and TRBJ2-6, with D maybe TRBD1 (5 bases). Germline V lookup: CDR1 SGHTA, CDR2 FQGTGA. V lost 3 bases, J lost 4 bases, and 10 bases lay in between. This CDR3 contains 15 residues. CDR3 region: CASSLGGAGANVLTF. CDR3 DNA sequence: TGTGCCAGCAGCTTGGGTGGGGCCGGGGCCAACGTCCTGACTTTC.

This rearrangement joins TRBV21-1 to TRBJ2-1; the listed D gene, TRBD1, was not tested against the DNA. TRBV21-1 is given as a pseudogene. The CDR3 is 16 amino acids. The CDR3 reads CASAQRGDRGGNEQFF. The CDR3 bases are TGTGCCAGCGCCCAAAGAGGGGACAGGGGAGGTAATGAGCAGTTCTTC.

V is TRBV27 and J is TRBJ2-5; 7 bases align to TRBD1. This CDR3 is built from 13 residues. Germline V gene data show CDR1 as MNHEY and CDR2 as SMNVEV (reference sequence). The junction had 7 bases not matched to a gene; V was cut back by 6 bases and J by 6 bases. The CDR3 bases are TGTGCCAGCAGCCTACAGGGGACGAAGACCCAGTACTTC. Encoded protein: CASSLQGTKTQYF.

The chain carries TRBV10-3 and TRBJ2-7, with a possible D match to TRBD1 (6 bases). Per the germline V gene, CDR1 is ENHRY and CDR2 is SYGVKD. Trimming took off 1 base at V and 5 bases at J, with 9 bases between the two ends. The CDR3 has 13 residues. The CDR3 DNA follows: TGTGCCATCAGTGAGTACAGGGCCGACGAGCAGTACTTC. Translation gives CAISEYRADEQYF.

This clonotype was detected once. The V and J genes are TRBV19 and TRBJ2-5; 8 positions match TRBD2. The CDR3 has 18 residues. V was pared by 4 bases and J by 2 bases, with 15 bases of the junction left unmatched. Germline CDR1 reads LNHDA; CDR2 reads SQIVND (reference sequence). In DNA form, the CDR3 reads TGTGCCAGTAGTAAAGGTGGTAGCGGGACACTGGGGCAAGAGACCCAGTACTTC. It encodes CASSKGGSGTLGQETQYF.

In this sample, this clonotype turned up a few times. The chain uses TRBV20-1 and TRBJ2-1; D gene ambiguous. The V and J ends lost 3 bases and 8 bases respectively, with 11 bases between them. CDR3 length: 12 amino acids. In germline, CDR1 is DFQATT, CDR2 SNEGSKA (reference sequence). In nucleotides, the CDR3 is TGCAGTGCTAGGTTACAGTTGCATGAGCAGTTCTTC. This sequence encodes CSARLQLHEQFF.

Only a few counts were recorded for this clonotype. The chain is built from TRBV12-3 or TRBV12-4 and TRBJ1-5; D not resolved. V was pared by 1 base and J by 0 bases, with 7 bases between. The CDR3 totals 15 residues. The CDR3 sequence is CASSLDGYSNQPQHF. The CDR3 DNA reads TGTGCCAGCAGTTTAGACGGATATAGCAATCAGCCCCAGCATTTT.

The rearrangement links TRBV6-4 to TRBJ2-3; D is uncertain. TRBJ1-5 matches the DNA end more closely, so the J call is doubtful. CDR3 length equals 15 residues. Germline values: CDR1 MRHNA, CDR2 SNTAGT. Here the CDR3 DNA reads TGTGCCAGCAGTGACTCCCCAGCGGAGGAAGATACGCAGCATTTT. Its translation is CASSDSPAEEDTQHF.

V usage is TRBV6-4 and J usage is TRBJ2-7; 7 bases align to TRBD1. CDR1 and CDR2 from the germline V gene are MRHNA and SNTAGT. J was trimmed by 3 bases and V by 6 bases; bases with no gene match: 5. This CDR3 is built from 13 residues. The CDR3, as DNA: TGTGCCAGCAGATCCACAGGGGACTACGAGCAGTACTTC. The encoded protein is CASRSTGDYEQYF.

The chain is built from TRBV4-1 and TRBJ1-3, with 7 bases that match TRBD1. The germline CDR1 and CDR2 sequences are MGHRA and YSYEKL. With 3 bases clipped from V and 3 bases from J, the junction kept 5 bases outside the gene matches. The CDR3 contains 15 residues. The CDR3 reads CASSHAGTDGNTIYF. In DNA form, the CDR3 reads TGCGCCAGCAGCCACGCCGGGACAGATGGAAACACCATATATTTT.

This clonotype appeared a few times. The chain recombines TRBV28 with TRBJ2-7; the D gene could be TRBD1 or TRBD2 (5 bases each). Trimming took 4 bases from V and 3 from J, leaving 13 bases between them. Germline V lookup: CDR1 MDHEN, CDR2 SYDVKM. CDR3 size: 14 residues. The CDR3 is CASSSYGAHYEQYF. The DNA for the CDR3 is TGTGCCAGCAGTTCGTACGGGGCCCACTACGAGCAGTACTTC.

V and J are TRBV6-2 or TRBV6-3 and TRBJ1-5; D may be TRBD1 (5 bases). Germline CDR1 is MNHEY and CDR2 is SVGEGT. The V end lost 6 bases, the J end lost 4 bases, and 10 bases lay between the germline ends. This CDR3 is built from 13 residues. The CDR3, as DNA: TGTGCCAGCAGGGTGGAGGGGAATCAGCCCCAGCATTTT. Translating gives CASRVEGNQPQHF.

This clonotype has a handful of counts. The chain joins TRBV20-1 to TRBJ2-7; D is unclear. Germline V CDR1 and CDR2: DFQATT, SNEGSKA (reference sequence). The CDR3 length is 12 residues. With 3 bases removed from V and 3 bases from J, the gap between germline ends came to 9 bases. The chain's CDR3 is CSASPDYYEQYF. CDR3 nucleotide sequence: TGCAGTGCTAGCCCAGATTACTACGAGCAGTACTTC.

V gene TRBV19 combines with J gene TRBJ1-2; TRBD1 agrees at 12 bases. V gave up 3 bases and J gave up 3 bases; unmatched junction bases: 8. Looked up from germline, CDR1 is LNHDA and CDR2 is SQIVND (reference sequence). This CDR3 contains 17 residues. The CDR3 reads CASSIQGTGGPYYGYTF. The DNA for the CDR3 is TGTGCCAGTAGTATTCAAGGGACAGGGGGCCCGTACTATGGCTACACCTTC.

This chain uses TRBV7-6 with TRBJ2-3; perhaps TRBD1 as D (5 bases). The germline V gene encodes CDR1 SGHVS and CDR2 FNYEAQ. The CDR3 extends over 17 amino acids. V gave up 2 bases and J gave up 0 bases, with 15 bases separating them. CDR3 region: CASSLPLGETSTDTQYF. For the CDR3, the DNA is TGTGCCAGCAGCTTACCGCTAGGGGAAACTAGCACAGATACGCAGTATTTT.

The rearrangement links TRBV28 to TRBJ2-7, with D maybe TRBD2 (5 bases). Germline V lookup: CDR1 MDHEN, CDR2 SYDVKM. Between the trimmed V and J ends, which lost 3 bases and 7 bases, there was a span of 16 bases. The CDR3 runs 14 residues. For the CDR3, the DNA is TGTGCCAGCAGTTTCGGGGTAGCTCCCTGGGAGCAGTACTTC. Translated: CASSFGVAPWEQYF.

This clonotype appeared a few times. V and J are TRBV15 and TRBJ2-5, with 9 bases aligning to TRBD1. The CDR3 loop spans 16 amino acids. CDR1 and CDR2 (germline): LNHNV, YYDKDF (reference sequence). With V trimmed by 5 bases and J by 5 bases, 12 bases remained unmatched. The CDR3 protein is CATSALGAGQGETQYF. As DNA, the CDR3 is TGTGCCACCAGCGCCCTAGGGGCGGGACAGGGCGAGACCCAGTACTTC.

This rearrangement joins TRBV20-1 to TRBJ2-1, with TRBD2 as a possible D gene (5 bases). The germline V gene encodes CDR1 DFQATT and CDR2 SNEGSKA (reference sequence). V was shortened by 2 bases and J by 3 bases, with 17 bases between the two germline ends. The CDR3 length is 16 residues. The CDR3, as DNA: TGCAGTGCTAGACCAACTCTAGCCTTTGGCTACAATGAGCAGTTCTTC. It encodes CSARPTLAFGYNEQFF.

The chain employs TRBV7-3 and TRBJ2-1, with D tentatively TRBD2 (7 bases). The germline gives CDR1 SGHTA, CDR2 FQGTGA. The CDR3 loop spans 16 amino acids. V was cut by 6 bases and J by 6 bases, with 21 bases left in between. CDR3 residues: CASSLGRGRASNEQFF. The CDR3 DNA reads as TGTGCCAGCAGTTTGGGAAGGGGGAGGGCCTCCAATGAGCAGTTCTTC.

The rearrangement uses TRBV12-2 and TRBJ2-1; TRBD2, as called in the table, went unchecked against the DNA. TRBV12-2 is reported as a pseudogene. The CDR3 sequence is 14 residues long. CDR3 bases: TGTGCAAGTCGCACTAGCGGATCATACAATGAGCAGTTCTTC. Protein sequence: CASRTSGSYNEQFF.

This clonotype turned up a few times. The chain recombines TRBV11-2 with TRBJ2-1; 10 nucleotides align to TRBD1. CDR3 length: 15 amino acids. The germline CDR1 and CDR2 sequences are SGHAT and FQNNGV. Trimming took 5 bases from V and 7 from J; bases not matched to a gene: 8. CDR3 nucleotides: TGTGCCAGCAGCCCGGGGACAGGGGTGGTAAATGAGCAGTTCTTC. It is translated as CASSPGTGVVNEQFF.

The chain links TRBV28 to TRBJ1-2; no definite D call. The CDR3 has 15 amino acids. Germline values: CDR1 MDHEN, CDR2 SYDVKM. Trimming took 8 bases from V and 7 from J, leaving 23 bases between them. The CDR3 here is CASVLGGLRMGGYTF. The CDR3 DNA reads as TGTGCCAGCGTACTTGGAGGCCTCCGTATGGGTGGCTACACCTTC.